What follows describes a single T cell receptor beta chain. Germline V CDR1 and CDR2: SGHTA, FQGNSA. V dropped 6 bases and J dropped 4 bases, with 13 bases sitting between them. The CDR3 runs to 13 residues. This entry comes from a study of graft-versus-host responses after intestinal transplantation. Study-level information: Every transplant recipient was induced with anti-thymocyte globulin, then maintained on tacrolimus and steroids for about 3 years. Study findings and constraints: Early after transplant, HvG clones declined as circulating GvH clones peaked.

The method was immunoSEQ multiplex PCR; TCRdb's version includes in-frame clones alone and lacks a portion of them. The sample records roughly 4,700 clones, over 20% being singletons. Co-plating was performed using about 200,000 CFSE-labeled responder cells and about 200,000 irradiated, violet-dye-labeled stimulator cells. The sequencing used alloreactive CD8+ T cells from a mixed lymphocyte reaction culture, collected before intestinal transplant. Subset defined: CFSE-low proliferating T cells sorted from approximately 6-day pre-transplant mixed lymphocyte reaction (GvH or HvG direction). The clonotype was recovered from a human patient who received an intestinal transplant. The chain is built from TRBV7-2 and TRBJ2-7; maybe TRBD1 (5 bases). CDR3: CASSSGHSYEQYF. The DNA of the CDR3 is TGTGCCAGCAGTTCCGGACATTCGTACGAGCAGTACTTC. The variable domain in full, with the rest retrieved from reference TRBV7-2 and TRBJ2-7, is GAGVSQSPSNKVTEKGKDVELRCDPISGHTALYWYRQSLGQGLEFLIYFQGNSAPDKSGLPSDRFSAERTGGSVSTLTIQRTQQEDSAVYLCASSSGHSYEQYFGPGTRLTVT.